The source of this T cell receptor (beta chain) is a study of blood T cell repertoires in COVID-19. Study-level background: From T cells, B-cell-depleted T cells, or PBMCs came the material, which was cDNA or gDNA.

Assay: immunoSEQ multiplex PCR; the TCRdb copy retains only in-frame clones and omits some. The data show fewer than 350,000 clones, roughly nine tenths seen once. The CDR3 covers 14 residues. Trimming removed 3 bases from V and 2 bases from J, with 10 bases in between. The V gene's germline CDR1 is MDHEN and CDR2 SYDVKM. In the case of this clone: This CDR3 is also generated by other DNA sequences in the sample.

Across about two dozen US areas, participants ranged in age from about 18 to 90 years. Cohorts were assigned according to the clinical history that participants reported. The V and J genes are TRBV28 and TRBJ2-5; D may be TRBD2 (5 bases). The sample consisted of PBMCs or T cells enriched from blood (not recorded which). The clonotype comes from a woman in her 40s who had recovered from COVID-19. The CDR3 DNA reads as TGTGCCAGCAGTTTGGGTGGCGGGCAAGAGACCCAGTACTTC. Translating gives CASSLGGGQETQYF. Full variable domain (outside the CDR3, taken from reference TRBV28 and TRBJ2-5): DVKVTQSSRYLVKRTGEKVFLECVQDMDHENMFWYRQDPGLGLRLIYFSYDVKMKEKGDIPEGYSVSREKKERFSLILESASTNQTSMYLCASSLGGGQETQYFGPGTRLLVL.